A selection of T cell receptor beta chains follows, all from one sample in a study of T cells after yellow fever vaccination. MiXCR was run by TCRdb on the 5' RACE reads, yielding one entry per CDR3 protein. The sample contains 95,000 to 150,000 distinct CDR3 sequences, under 8% of which appear only once. Material: CD4+ T cells sorted from PBMCs, obtained 10 to 11 days after the first yellow fever vaccination. The receptors originated from a man younger than 35 who received the YFV17D yellow fever vaccine. CDR3s include the opening cysteine and the closing phenylalanine or tryptophan. The D gene is left open where the match is weak. Part of the rows lack a size; the others show once, few, many or a class for expanded clones.

length	V	J	size	D	CDR3	DNA
14	TRBV20-1	TRBJ1-5	-	-	CSASPGASNQPQHF	TGCAGTGCTAGCCCGGGGGCAAGCAATCAGCCCCAGCATTTT
13	TRBV7-2	TRBJ2-1	-	-	CASTTPGSGEQFF	TGTGCCAGCACCACCCCCGGGTCGGGGGAGCAGTTCTTC
15	TRBV19	TRBJ2-5	-	-	CASSRTGRGEETQYF	TGTGCCAGTAGTCGAACGGGACGCGGGGAAGAGACCCAGTACTTC
14	TRBV5-1	TRBJ2-5	-	-	CASSPVQGRETQYF	TGCGCCAGCAGCCCCGTACAGGGCCGAGAGACCCAGTACTTC
14	TRBV5-6	TRBJ2-3	many	TRBD1	CASSYGQGIDTQYF	TGTGCCAGCAGCTATGGACAGGGTATTGATACGCAGTATTTT
15	TRBV9	TRBJ2-7	many	-	CASSVAPGSSYEQYF	TGTGCCAGCAGCGTAGCACCGGGTAGCTCCTACGAGCAGTACTTC
15	TRBV5-1	TRBJ2-4	many	-	CASSLGGPGTSIQYF	TGCGCCAGCAGCTTGGGCGGCCCCGGGACATCCATTCAGTACTTC
14	TRBV2	TRBJ2-3	many	-	CASRKGEFADTQYF	TGTGCCAGCAGGAAAGGGGAGTTCGCAGATACGCAGTATTTT
18	TRBV4-2	TRBJ2-3	-	-	CASSGRGEGRGRGDTQYF	TGTGCCAGCAGCGGAAGGGGAGAAGGCAGGGGTCGGGGGGATACGCAGTATTTT
15	TRBV6-2/TRBV6-3	TRBJ1-5	-	-	CASSFTDAENQPQHF	TGTGCCAGCAGCTTTACTGATGCTGAGAATCAGCCCCAGCATTTT
13	TRBV4-3	TRBJ2-4	many	-	CASSQGSKDIQYF	TGCGCCAGCAGCCAAGGCTCCAAGGACATTCAGTACTTC
12	TRBV10-3	TRBJ2-5	many	-	CAISDLGETQYF	TGTGCCATCAGTGATTTAGGAGAGACCCAGTACTTC